The T cell receptor beta chain described here comes from a study of spatial heterogeneity in lung cancer. Regarding the study as a whole: Counts of expanded intratumoral alpha and beta TCRs tracked tumor mutation counts.

Time point reported: sample taken at primary tumor resection. The cohort: some 73 early-stage, untreated non-small cell lung cancer patients. One entry per CDR3 protein results from TCRdb running MiXCR on the 5' RACE reads. The sample records about 9,800 distinct CDR3 sequences, approximately 50% being singletons. With V trimmed by 0 bases and J by 7 bases, 1 base remained unmatched. CDR3 length: 14 amino acids. The germline CDR1 and CDR2 sequences are SGHRS and YFSETQ. This clonotype showed up just a few times. What it binds is not known. A library prepared for alpha chains yielded this beta chain as an off-target read; its size is of little meaning.

The chain is built from TRBV5-1 and TRBJ1-5, with TRBD1 matching 10 bases. The sample here was lung tumor tissue, taken at surgery. The source is a female donor with early-stage non-small cell lung cancer. This CDR3 reads CASSLGTGGQPQHF. In DNA, the CDR3 is TGCGCCAGCAGCTTGGGGACAGGGGGACAGCCCCAGCATTTT.